This T cell receptor beta chain was recorded in a study of Graves' ophthalmopathy and Graves' hyperthyroidism. Overall study context: At initial diagnosis, peripheral blood was obtained, and this preceded any treatment.

CDR3 regions of TCR beta were amplified from RNA transcripts. Amplification began with first-round RT-PCR using HTBI primers, then second-round multiplex PCR was performed. One entry per CDR3 protein, called by TCRdb with MiXCR from the multiplex PCR reads. The sample gives approximately 410,000 distinct CDR3 sequences, approximately 15% of which show up once; approximately 7% is in the top ten. CDR1 is MNHEY and CDR2 is SVGEGT in the germline V gene. V lost 4 bases, J lost 8 bases, and 10 bases stayed unmatched. The CDR3 is 16 amino acids. General study results and limits: The model reached approximately 70% sensitivity and around 72% specificity for predicting ophthalmopathy progression. Blood also held most thyroid clonotypes expanded above 0.001 frequency.

People with hyperthyroidism were aged 18 to 65 and newly diagnosed, under 2 months' duration. This clonotype was picked up many times. Its antigen is not known. The specimen was peripheral blood. The origin of this receptor is a woman younger than 35 with stable Graves' hyperthyroidism. This chain links TRBV6-2 or TRBV6-3 with TRBJ2-2; 10 bases line up with TRBD1. DNA for the CDR3: TGTGCCAGCAGTTCCGAACGGGACAGGGGCGAGGGGGAGCTGTTTTTT. The encoded protein is CASSSERDRGEGELFF.